This TCR beta chain was identified during a study of shared clonotypes between healthy human individuals (TCRdb year 2020). A note on the overall study: The cohort comprised two women and a few men aged 18 to 49 years. Libraries were prepared and TCR repertoires were sequenced by different laboratories using diverse techniques, in order to increase sequencing depth and limit assay-specific biases. Each donor's leukapheresis produced roughly between about 0.8 and 10 billion PBMCs. For each donor, CD4 naive and CD4 memory were each run on three plates, CD8 naive on two plates, and CD8 memory on one plate. The study deeply sequenced blood TCR repertoires of roughly five healthy adults to estimate repertoire size and the extent of clonotype sharing between individuals. Results the study describes overall, beyond this receptor: Naive subsets generally had larger estimated clonotype richness than memory subsets did. Even with the large sequencing depth, rarefaction of the sorted-subset datasets indicated that sequencing was incomplete. Because the study included only a small number of donors, the genetic and exposure-history diversity represented was limited. Only blood was sampled, and tissue TCR repertoires likely differ from those in blood. Pairwise subsampling led to the expectation that sequencing depth would affect the degree of clonotype sharing among donors. Clonotypes shared by all four sorted-subset donors showed higher generation probabilities than non-shared clonotypes. Roughly 5% of naive CD4, 3.5% of naive CD8, roughly 2.4% of memory CD4, and approximately 0.39% of memory CD8 clonotypes were shared across a few donors.

Of note for this clone: No antigen is known for it. Per-base qualities were not stored, and no clone one base away is much larger.

Healthy HIV-negative adults with no recently reported acute infections or vaccinations were included as donors. All donors were Caucasian adults living in Nashville, Tennessee, USA. Magnetic negative selection was used to enrich CD4+ T cells, after which naive cells were positively selected on CD45RA and the negative fraction became the memory subset. Blood was collected by leukapheresis, and PBMCs were isolated by Ficoll-Histopaque density gradient centrifugation and then cryopreserved in liquid nitrogen vapor phase. Purity and quantity of every magnetically sorted T cell population were checked by analytical flow cytometry. Genomic DNA was isolated from every sorted fraction and measured by UV absorbance on a Nanodrop 2000c. From the cysteine through the phenylalanine, the CDR3 covers 14 amino acids. Only the CDR3 DNA is retained, 42 bases long and in frame from the first base. V is pruned by 5 bases and J by 3 bases, leaving 3 bases of the junction without a gene match. As encoded in the germline V gene, CDR1 is ENHRY while CDR2 is SYGVKD.

TCR CDR3 regions were amplified from genomic DNA by multiplex PCR using the deep immunoSEQ assay. Genomic DNA extracted from each cell subset was distributed evenly over all wells of several immunoSEQ 96-well plates, and each plate served as one replicate. For sorted subsets, around 200 ng genomic DNA, equal to 30,000 or so T cell genomes, was loaded into each replicate PCR. Purified libraries were measured with a Qubit 3.0 fluorometer, size-checked on a Bioanalyzer 2100, and measured again with the KAPA Library Quantification kit. A separate single-read 150-cycle Illumina NextSeq 550 flow cell was used to sequence each immunoSEQ 96-well plate. The authors' pipeline ran thus. Because the immunoSEQ output held only junctional sequences and lacked quality scores, the filtering could not match the filtering applied to full-length reads. To assign V/J genes and CDR3, sequences were annotated using PyIR, a Python wrapper for IgBLAST v1.9, with IMGT germline references. Reads were filtered out if the reads had weak V/J assignments (E-value above 1e-6), no CDR3, stop codons, out-of-frame junctions, or ambiguous translated residues. V3J clonotypes were defined as sequences sharing an identical inferred V gene, J gene, and CDR3 amino acid sequence. Percentage overlap between repertoires was computed as shared unique clonotypes divided by the size of the smaller repertoire. Three approaches were used to assess repertoire richness: RTK rarefaction, the Chao1 estimator, and Recon v2.1 estimates of unobserved clonotypes. Generation probabilities for all TCRbeta clonotypes obtained by the gDNA method from four donors were computed using OLGA. As stored in TCRdb, this immuneACCESS dataset retains in-frame rearrangements with V and J assigned. A fraction of the clones does not appear; measured against another copy, unresolved V genes explain less than half of the discrepancy, and the remainder lacks a known reason. V and J calls and clone size are those listed in that table; D and trimming were worked out from the DNA. Here the sample has 2 million to 2.5 million clones; 90% to 96% occur a single time. Clones ranked in the top ten supply roughly 0.13% of the sample.

Sequenced sample: naive CD4+ T cells sorted from blood. The cell subset or site label corresponds to: CD45RA+ positively selected. The origin of this receptor is a man younger than 35 in good health. The rearrangement joined TRBV10-3 to TRBJ1-1; 10 bases in between match TRBD1. At the DNA level, the sequence is TGTGCCATCAGTCCGGGACAGGGGTACACTGAAGCTTTCTTT. Translated, this gives CAISPGQGYTEAFF.